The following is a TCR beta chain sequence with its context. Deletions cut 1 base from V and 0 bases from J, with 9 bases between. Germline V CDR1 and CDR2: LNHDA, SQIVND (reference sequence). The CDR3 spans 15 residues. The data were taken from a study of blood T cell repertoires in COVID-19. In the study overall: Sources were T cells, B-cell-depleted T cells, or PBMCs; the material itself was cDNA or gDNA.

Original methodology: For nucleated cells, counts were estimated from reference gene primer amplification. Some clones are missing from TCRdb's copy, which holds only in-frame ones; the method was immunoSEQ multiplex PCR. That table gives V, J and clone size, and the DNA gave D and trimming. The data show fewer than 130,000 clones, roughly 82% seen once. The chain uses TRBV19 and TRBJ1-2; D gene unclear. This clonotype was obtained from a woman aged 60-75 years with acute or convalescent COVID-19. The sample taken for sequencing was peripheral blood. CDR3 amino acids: CASSIALQANYGYTF. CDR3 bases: TGTGCCAGTAGTATAGCCCTGCAGGCTAACTATGGCTACACCTTC. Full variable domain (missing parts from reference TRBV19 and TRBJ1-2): DGGITQSPKYLFRKEGQNVTLSCEQNLNHDAMYWYRQDPGQGLRLIYYSQIVNDFQKGDIAEGYSVSREKKESFPLTVTSAQKNPTAFYLCASSIALQANYGYTFGSGTRLTVV.